Listed below are T cell receptor beta chains from one sample, sequenced in a study of regulatory T cells in long-lasting Graves disease. Using its own MiXCR run on the multiplex PCR reads, TCRdb lists one record per CDR3 protein. The table has roughly 500,000 distinct CDR3 sequences, 12% to 15% seen once; the top ten hold approximately 19%. These sequences were also reported in another study, on T cells in Graves' hyperthyroidism and ophthalmopathy.

The sequenced sample was peripheral blood mononuclear cells (PBMCs), obtained at new diagnosis, from a patient treated with antithyroid drugs. The source is a woman in her fifties or sixties with Graves disease. Both conserved end residues are part of each CDR3. Fields, in order: D gene, J gene, clone size, V gene, CDR3 DNA, CDR3 protein. D genes are given only for firm matches. Size is stated for part of the rows, as once, few or many counts, or as a class when the clone is expanded.

D: -
J: TRBJ2-2
size: many
V: TRBV12-3/TRBV12-4
DNA: TGTGCCAGCAGTTTAATCACGGGAGCCGGGGAGCTGTTTTTT
CDR3: CASSLITGAGELFF

D: -
J: TRBJ2-1
size: few
V: TRBV24-1
DNA: TGTGCCACCGGGGCGGCAGGGAGAGCCAATGAGCAGTTCTTC
CDR3: CATGAAGRANEQFF

D: -
J: TRBJ1-1
size: -
V: TRBV11-2
DNA: TGTGCCAGCAGCTTATTCTACTCACCAGAAGGGTACACTGAAGCTTTCTTT
CDR3: CASSLFYSPEGYTEAFF

D: TRBD2
J: TRBJ2-7
size: many
V: TRBV12-3/TRBV12-4
DNA: TGTGCCAGCAGAGACACTAGCGGGACCACCTACAAGCAGTACTTC
CDR3: CASRDTSGTTYKQYF

D: -
J: TRBJ2-5
size: -
V: TRBV5-1
DNA: TGCGCCAGCAGCTTGGTCGGGAGCTCTTTAGAGACCCAGTACTTC
CDR3: CASSLVGSSLETQYF

D: -
J: TRBJ2-7
size: many
V: TRBV20-1
DNA: TGCAGTGCTAGCAGCAACCCTTCCTACGAGCAGTACTTC
CDR3: CSASSNPSYEQYF

D: TRBD1
J: TRBJ1-5
size: many
V: TRBV27
DNA: TGTGCCAGCAGTTTGCACAGGGGAATGGGCAATCAGCCCCAGCATTTT
CDR3: CASSLHRGMGNQPQHF

D: -
J: TRBJ2-2
size: many
V: TRBV12-3/TRBV12-4
DNA: TGTGCCAGCAGTGCAACAGTGGCCGGGGAGCTGTTTTTT
CDR3: CASSATVAGELFF

D: TRBD1
J: TRBJ1-6
size: many
V: TRBV28
DNA: TGTGCCAGCAAGTCCGCAGGGGGCTCTTCACCCCTCCACTTT
CDR3: CASKSAGGSSPLHF

D: TRBD1
J: TRBJ2-5
size: many
V: TRBV11-2
DNA: TGTGCCAGCAGCTTCAACAGGGGACGGGAGACCCAGTACTTC
CDR3: CASSFNRGRETQYF

D: -
J: TRBJ2-6
size: few
V: TRBV19
DNA: TGTGCCAGTAGTATTGGAGGGTTTGGGGCCAACGTCCTGACTTTC
CDR3: CASSIGGFGANVLTF

D: -
J: TRBJ1-5
size: many
V: TRBV20-1
DNA: TGCAGCGCCAGGGGAGGGAGGATCGCAAATAATCAGCCCCAGCATTTT
CDR3: CSARGGRIANNQPQHF

D: TRBD1
J: TRBJ2-1
size: many
V: TRBV6-9
DNA: TGTGCCAGCAGTTACAGTCGGACAGGGGTTTTTAGGTCCTACAATGAGCAGTTCTTC
CDR3: CASSYSRTGVFRSYNEQFF

D: TRBD2
J: TRBJ2-1
size: -
V: TRBV29-1
DNA: TGCAGCGTTGAAGGTACGAGACTAGCGGGAGATGAGCAGTTCTTC
CDR3: CSVEGTRLAGDEQFF

D: TRBD2
J: TRBJ2-6
size: many
V: TRBV10-3
DNA: TGTGCCATCACTAACGGGGCGGGAGGGCCTTTTGGGGCCAACGTCCTGACTTTC
CDR3: CAITNGAGGPFGANVLTF

D: -
J: TRBJ1-4
size: many
V: TRBV12-3/TRBV12-4
DNA: TGTGCCAGCAGTCACGGGACCCGTGGGGAAAAACTGTTTTTT
CDR3: CASSHGTRGEKLFF

D: -
J: TRBJ2-3
size: few
V: TRBV27
DNA: TGTGCCAGCAGATCCCAACAGGGAAGCACAGATACGCAGTATTTT
CDR3: CASRSQQGSTDTQYF

D: -
J: TRBJ2-1
size: -
V: TRBV28
DNA: TGTGCCAGCACGGCCGTCGGGAGCCCGGGCAATGAGCAGTTCTTC
CDR3: CASTAVGSPGNEQFF

D: TRBD2
J: TRBJ2-1
size: many
V: TRBV6-2/TRBV6-3
DNA: TGTGCCAGCAGTTCCTTAGCGGGAGGCCTCTATGAGCAGTTCTTC
CDR3: CASSSLAGGLYEQFF

D: -
J: TRBJ1-3
size: many
V: TRBV28
DNA: TGTGCCAGCAGTTTAACAGGGCTCTCTGGAAACACCATATATTTT
CDR3: CASSLTGLSGNTIYF

D: TRBD1
J: TRBJ2-1
size: few
V: TRBV6-1
DNA: TGTGCCAGCTGCGACAGGGGAAACAATGAGCAGTTCTTC
CDR3: CASCDRGNNEQFF

D: TRBD1
J: TRBJ2-1
size: many
V: TRBV2
DNA: TGTGCCAGCAGCGTACAGGGGTTCAATGAGCAGTTCTTC
CDR3: CASSVQGFNEQFF

D: TRBD2
J: TRBJ2-1
size: many
V: TRBV28
DNA: TGTGCCAGCAGTGAAGAGGGAGTCGGCGGGACTAGCGGGAGACCTGAGCAGTTCTTC
CDR3: CASSEEGVGGTSGRPEQFF

D: TRBD2
J: TRBJ2-2
size: -
V: TRBV10-2
DNA: TGCGCCAGCAGCCTGAGTGGGAGCGGGAGGGCCGGGAACACCGGGGAGCTGTTTTTT
CDR3: CASSLSGSGRAGNTGELFF

D: TRBD1
J: TRBJ1-2
size: many
V: TRBV7-2
DNA: TGTGCCAGCAGCGCCTCCGGGACAGGGGGCGATGGCTACACCTTC
CDR3: CASSASGTGGDGYTF

D: -
J: TRBJ1-5
size: -
V: TRBV28
DNA: TGTGCCAGCAGGGCAGGGGTTAATCAGCCCCAGCATTTT
CDR3: CASRAGVNQPQHF

D: -
J: TRBJ1-1
size: many
V: TRBV7-9
DNA: TGTGCCAGCAGCTCCGGACTTTCGAACACTGAAGCTTTCTTT
CDR3: CASSSGLSNTEAFF

D: -
J: TRBJ1-4
size: -
V: TRBV11-2
DNA: TGTGCCAGCAGCTTACGGCAGGCGAATGAAAAACTGTTTTTT
CDR3: CASSLRQANEKLFF

D: -
J: TRBJ2-1
size: -
V: TRBV18
DNA: TGTGCCAGCTCCAACCGGAGGGGAGACCCAAGCTCCTACAATGAGCAGTTCTTC
CDR3: CASSNRRGDPSSYNEQFF

D: TRBD2
J: TRBJ2-1
size: -
V: TRBV7-3
DNA: TGTGCCAGCAGCCCCATGGGGCTAGCGGGAGGGATAGATGAGCAGTTCTTC
CDR3: CASSPMGLAGGIDEQFF

D: TRBD1
J: TRBJ1-4
size: -
V: TRBV12-5
DNA: TGTGCTAGTGGTCCACCTCCTCAGGGGGCAACTAATGAAAAACTGTTTTTT
CDR3: CASGPPPQGATNEKLFF

D: TRBD2
J: TRBJ2-6
size: many
V: TRBV28
DNA: TGTGCCAGCACCAGACTAGCGGGAGACCCTGGGGCCAACGTCCTGACTTTC
CDR3: CASTRLAGDPGANVLTF

D: -
J: TRBJ2-3
size: few
V: TRBV9
DNA: TGTGCCAGCAGCCCCCAGACTAGGAATACGCAGTATTTT
CDR3: CASSPQTRNTQYF

D: -
J: TRBJ1-3
size: few
V: TRBV6-2/TRBV6-3
DNA: TGTGCCAGCAGTTATACGGGATCTGGAAACACCATATATTTT
CDR3: CASSYTGSGNTIYF

D: -
J: TRBJ1-3
size: -
V: TRBV11-2
DNA: TGTGCCAGCAGCTTAAATCGGGTGCAGGGTGGAAACACCATATATTTT
CDR3: CASSLNRVQGGNTIYF

D: TRBD2
J: TRBJ2-2
size: many
V: TRBV19
DNA: TGTGCCAGCAACCCGGTGAGGGCTAGCGGGAGATCGGGGGAGCTGTTTTTT
CDR3: CASNPVRASGRSGELFF

D: TRBD1
J: TRBJ2-1
size: many
V: TRBV6-2/TRBV6-3
DNA: TGTGCCAGCAACGGACAGGGGGACTACAATGAGCAGTTCTTC
CDR3: CASNGQGDYNEQFF

D: TRBD2
J: TRBJ2-7
size: -
V: TRBV6-2/TRBV6-3
DNA: TGTGCCAGCAGTTCTAACCGCCAGGGGATTGGGACTAGCCACTACGAGCAGTACTTC
CDR3: CASSSNRQGIGTSHYEQYF

D: -
J: TRBJ2-3
size: many
V: TRBV2
DNA: TGTGCCAGCATTAATGACAGCACAGATACGCAGTATTTT
CDR3: CASINDSTDTQYF

D: -
J: TRBJ1-2
size: -
V: TRBV28
DNA: TGTGCCAGCAGTTTCGGCGGCGGCGGCCACACCTTC
CDR3: CASSFGGGGHTF

D: TRBD1
J: TRBJ1-6
size: -
V: TRBV5-1
DNA: TGCGCCAGCAGGACGAGCGGACAGGGGGAATCACCCCTCCACTTT
CDR3: CASRTSGQGESPLHF

D: -
J: TRBJ2-3
size: few
V: TRBV4-1
DNA: TGCGCCAGCAGCCAAGGGTCGTCGTCGGCAGATACGCAGTATTTT
CDR3: CASSQGSSSADTQYF

D: TRBD1
J: TRBJ2-7
size: many
V: TRBV28
DNA: TGTGCCAGTCAGTTGGGGGGACAGGGTAATAAGTACTTC
CDR3: CASQLGGQGNKYF

D: -
J: TRBJ1-5
size: many
V: TRBV27
DNA: TGTGCCAGCAGTTTTGGCTCCAGCGGGGGGCATAGCAATCAGCCCCAGCATTTT
CDR3: CASSFGSSGGHSNQPQHF

D: TRBD2
J: TRBJ2-7
size: few
V: TRBV19
DNA: TGTGCCAGTAGTGATGTGAGCGGGAGGGCCAGCTACGAGCAGTACTTC
CDR3: CASSDVSGRASYEQYF

D: -
J: TRBJ1-5
size: many
V: TRBV10-3
DNA: TGTGCCGCCAGAAGCAATCAGCCCCAGCATTTT
CDR3: CAARSNQPQHF

D: TRBD2
J: TRBJ2-2
size: few
V: TRBV27
DNA: TGTGCCAGTAGAACTAGCGGGAGTTACGGGGAGCTGTTTTTT
CDR3: CASRTSGSYGELFF

D: -
J: TRBJ1-6
size: many
V: TRBV28
DNA: TGTGCCAGCAGTTTTTTCCCCTCCGGGAGGTATAATTCACCCCTCCACTTT
CDR3: CASSFFPSGRYNSPLHF

D: TRBD2
J: TRBJ2-3
size: many
V: TRBV11-2
DNA: TGTGCCAGCAGACCCGGACTAGCGGGAATGGATACGCAGTATTTT
CDR3: CASRPGLAGMDTQYF

D: TRBD1
J: TRBJ1-6
size: many
V: TRBV9
DNA: TGTGCCAGCAGCGTAGGAGACAGGGTGGATTCACCCCTCCACTTT
CDR3: CASSVGDRVDSPLHF

D: TRBD2
J: TRBJ2-1
size: few
V: TRBV9
DNA: TGTGCCAGCAGGGGGTCTAGCGGGAGTACGTCTCTGTTCTTC
CDR3: CASRGSSGSTSLFF

D: TRBD1
J: TRBJ1-1
size: many
V: TRBV6-1
DNA: TGTGCCAGCACCTCGGACAGGGTGAACACTGAAGCTTTCTTT
CDR3: CASTSDRVNTEAFF

D: -
J: TRBJ2-1
size: few
V: TRBV18
DNA: TGTGCCAGCTCACCTGTCCTAGTGGGGTACAATGAGCAGTTCTTC
CDR3: CASSPVLVGYNEQFF

D: -
J: TRBJ1-2
size: many
V: TRBV6-5
DNA: TGTGCCAGCAGTTACTCGCATGGCAGTGCTGGCTACACCTTC
CDR3: CASSYSHGSAGYTF

D: TRBD2
J: TRBJ2-5
size: -
V: TRBV3-1
DNA: TGTGCCAGCAGCCCGTTGACTAGCGGGATTGAGACCCAGTACTTC
CDR3: CASSPLTSGIETQYF

D: -
J: TRBJ2-7
size: many
V: TRBV28
DNA: TGTGCCAGCAGCCCGGGGGACGTCGTATCCTACGAGCAGTACTTC
CDR3: CASSPGDVVSYEQYF

D: -
J: TRBJ2-5
size: many
V: TRBV7-2
DNA: TGTGCCAGCAGCCCTGGACTGAGGGAGACCCAGTACTTC
CDR3: CASSPGLRETQYF